These 14 T cell receptor beta chains were sequenced from one sample in a study of T cell changes during pregnancy in multiple sclerosis. Data came from immunoSEQ multiplex PCR; TCRdb stores just in-frame clones and leaves some out. Here the sample spans some 31,000 clones, roughly 90% being singletons. The sequencing here drew on CD8+ T cells from peripheral blood mononuclear cells, taken in the second trimester of pregnancy. These receptors were obtained from a female donor with multiple sclerosis, enrolled in a pregnancy study.

The chain links TRBV19 to TRBJ2-2, with 10 bases lining up with TRBD2. This CDR3 contains 15 residues. Germline CDR1 reads LNHDA; CDR2 reads SQIVND (reference sequence). V was pared by 6 bases and J by 3 bases, with 4 bases of the junction left unmatched. CDR3: CASRLAGEDTGELFF. The CDR3 DNA reads TGTGCCAGTAGGCTAGCGGGAGAGGACACCGGGGAGCTGTTTTTT.

The rearrangement uses TRBV7-9 and TRBJ1-1, with 10 bases that match TRBD1. The V and J ends lost 8 bases and 3 bases, in that order; junction bases with no gene match: 9. CDR3 length equals 15 residues. Per germline, CDR1 SEHNR and CDR2 FQNEAQ (reference sequence). CDR3 bases: TGTGCCAGCCGGACCGTAGGACAGGGGGACACTGAAGCTTTCTTT. It is translated as CASRTVGQGDTEAFF. Looking up the rest from reference TRBV7-9 and TRBJ1-1 gives the full variable domain: DTGVSQNPRHKITKRGQNVTFRCDPISEHNRLYWYRQTLGQGPEFLTYFQNEAQLEKSRLLSDRFSAERPKGSFSTLEIQRTEQGDSAMYLCASRTVGQGDTEAFFGQGTRLTVV.

J is TRBJ2-3 and V is TRBV6-1, with TRBD2 identical over 12 bases. V was clipped by 1 base and J by 8 bases; unmatched bases: 4. Germline CDR1 MNHNS, CDR2 SASEGT. The CDR3 is made up of 15 amino acids. CDR3 DNA: TGTGCCAGCAGTGAAGTAGAGGGACTAGCGGGTACGCAGTATTTT. As protein: CASSEVEGLAGTQYF.

This chain joins TRBV10-3 and TRBJ2-1; 7 bases are a match to TRBD2. CDR3 length equals 15 residues. CDR1 is ENHRY and CDR2 is SYGVKD in the germline V gene. V lost 2 bases, J lost 8 bases, and 9 bases stayed unmatched. CDR3 sequence reads: CAISEIGLVRHEQFF. In nucleotides, the CDR3 is TGTGCCATCAGTGAGATAGGACTAGTGCGGCATGAGCAGTTCTTC.

This chain connects TRBV28 to TRBJ2-7, with 8 bases lining up with TRBD1. The V and J ends lost 6 bases and 2 bases, in that order; junction bases with no gene match: 9. The CDR3 consists of 15 residues. Per the germline V gene, CDR1 is MDHEN and CDR2 is SYDVKM. The CDR3 DNA sequence: TGTGCCAGCAGCCTTCTGACAGGGGTCCCCTACGAGCAGTACTTC. Encoded protein: CASSLLTGVPYEQYF.

The rearrangement links TRBV10-3 to TRBJ2-7, with 9 bases aligning to TRBD1. CDR1 ENHRY and CDR2 SYGVKD come from the germline V gene. CDR3 length: 14 residues. Trimming removed 0 bases from V and 6 bases from J; junction bases left unmatched: 3. The CDR3: CAISESWDRVEQYF. The CDR3 nucleotides read TGTGCCATCAGTGAGTCTTGGGACAGGGTCGAGCAGTACTTC.

This CDR3 is CASSSSLSGPYEQYF. The CDR3 nucleotides are TGTGCCAGCAGCTCTTCGCTAAGCGGGCCCTACGAGCAGTACTTC. The chain is built from TRBV5-6 and TRBJ2-7; D may be TRBD2 (6 bases). CDR3 length equals 15 residues. Germline V gene data show CDR1 as SGHDT and CDR2 as YYEEEE. Between the trimmed V and J ends, which lost 3 bases and 2 bases, there was a span of 15 bases.

The rearrangement links TRBV27 to TRBJ1-1; 7 positions agree with TRBD1. The CDR3 extends over 16 amino acids. Trimming cost V 6 bases and J 0 bases; bases outside gene matches: 10. The germline V gene encodes CDR1 MNHEY and CDR2 SMNVEV (reference sequence). In nucleotides, the CDR3 is TGTGCCAGCAGCCCGCCAGGGACAGAATTGAACACTGAAGCTTTCTTT. It is translated as CASSPPGTELNTEAFF.

This sequence joins TRBV6-6 and TRBJ1-5, with 9 bases matching TRBD1. V gave up 6 bases and J gave up 3 bases; unmatched junction bases: 9. Germline loops: CDR1 MNHNY, CDR2 SVGAGI (reference sequence). The length of the CDR3 is 16 residues. CDR3 residues: CASRDTDRGANQPQHF. CDR3 nucleotide sequence: TGTGCCAGCAGAGATACGGACAGGGGAGCCAATCAGCCCCAGCATTTT.

The J gene is TRBJ2-7, the V gene TRBV27; 10 bases map to TRBD2. V trimming: 0 bases; J trimming: 6 bases; junction bases outside the gene matches: 8. The germline gives CDR1 MNHEY, CDR2 SMNVEV (reference sequence). This CDR3 region has 16 residues. The CDR3 region is CASSLSFLAGAGEQYF. The CDR3 nucleotides are TGTGCCAGCAGTTTATCGTTTCTAGCGGGAGCTGGCGAGCAGTACTTC.

This chain uses TRBV6-6 with TRBJ1-1; D call uncertain. This CDR3 is built from 15 residues. CDR1 and CDR2 from the germline V gene are MNHNY and SVGAGI (reference sequence). With 0 bases removed from V and 7 bases from J, the gap between germline ends came to 15 bases. The CDR3 nucleotides are TGTGCCAGCAGTTACTCGGCGGGAGGTCCAAATGAAGCTTTCTTT. Translating it yields CASSYSAGGPNEAFF.

The gene calls are TRBV7-3 and TRBJ2-5, with TRBD2 identical over 11 bases. Trimming removed 2 bases from V and 1 base from J; junction bases left unmatched: 0. CDR3 length: 15 amino acids. CDR1 and CDR2 from the germline V gene are SGHTA and FQGTGA. As DNA, the CDR3 is TGTGCCAGCAGCTTAGGACTAGCGGGCCAAGAGACCCAGTACTTC. Translated: CASSLGLAGQETQYF.

The CDR3 DNA is TGTGCCAGCAGCGGGGATAACACTGAAGCTTTCTTT. It specifies CASSGDNTEAFF. V usage is TRBV6-5 and J usage is TRBJ1-1; D is unresolved. The length of the CDR3 is 12 residues. The V and J ends lost 6 bases and 2 bases respectively, with 7 bases between them. Germline V gene lookup returns CDR1 MNHEY and CDR2 SVGAGI.

This rearrangement joins TRBV28 to TRBJ2-3; possibly TRBD1 for D (6 bases). The CDR3 length is 22 residues. The V gene's germline CDR1 is MDHEN and CDR2 SYDVKM. The ends were cut back, 5 bases at V and 1 base at J, with 34 bases in the middle. CDR3 in amino acids: CASSIYRVIKISDDRCTDTQYF. The CDR3 DNA reads TGTGCCAGCAGTATCTACAGGGTGATCAAGATTTCTGACGATCGGTGCACAGATACGCAGTATTTT.